This T cell receptor beta chain was documented in a study of PD-L1 blockade in urothelial cancer. Turning to the study itself: About nine tenths of the roughly 30 patients were men who had bladder-origin urothelial cancer. The median number of T cells present in blood samples was under 150,000. Anywhere from 0 to 3 prior chemotherapy regimens had been received by patients. Blood drawn 3 weeks (second dose) and 6 weeks after treatment start was analyzed.

Assay: immunoSEQ multiplex PCR; the TCRdb copy retains only in-frame clones and omits some. The top ten clones hold roughly 0.93% of a sample with 100,000 or so clones, about nine tenths of them seen once. Trimming removed 2 bases from V and 11 bases from J; junction bases left unmatched: 12. This CDR3 has 15 amino acids. Per the germline V gene, CDR1 is LNHDA and CDR2 is SQIVND (reference sequence). The input for sequencing was PBMCs, taken around atezolizumab (anti-PD-L1) treatment. This clonotype was sampled from a woman aged 80 or over with urothelial cancer. The chain combines TRBV19 with TRBJ1-5; 7 nucleotides agree with TRBD1. CDR3 sequence (DNA): TGTGCCAGTAGTATAAGGACAGGACAAATGGTGGCCCAGCATTTT. It specifies CASSIRTGQMVAQHF.